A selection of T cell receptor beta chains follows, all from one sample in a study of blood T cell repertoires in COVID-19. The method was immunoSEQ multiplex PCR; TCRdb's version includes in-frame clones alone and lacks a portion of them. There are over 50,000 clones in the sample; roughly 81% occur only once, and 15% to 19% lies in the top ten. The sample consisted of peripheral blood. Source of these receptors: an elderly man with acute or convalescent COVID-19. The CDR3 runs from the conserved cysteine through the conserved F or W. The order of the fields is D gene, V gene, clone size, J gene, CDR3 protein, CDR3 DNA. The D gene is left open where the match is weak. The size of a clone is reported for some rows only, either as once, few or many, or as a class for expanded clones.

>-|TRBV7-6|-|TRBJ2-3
CASSGTGSDTQYF
TGTGCCAGCAGCGGTACAGGGTCAGATACGCAGTATTTT
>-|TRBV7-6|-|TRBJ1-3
CASSFDSRWGNTIYF
TGTGCCAGCAGCTTCGACAGCCGGTGGGGAAACACCATATATTTT
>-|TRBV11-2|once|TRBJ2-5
CASSAPGVELQYF
TGTGCCAGCAGCGCTCCCGGGGTTGAGCTCCAGTACTTC
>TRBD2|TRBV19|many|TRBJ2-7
CASSIESGSSYEQYF
TGTGCCAGTAGTATAGAAAGCGGGAGCTCCTACGAGCAGTACTTC
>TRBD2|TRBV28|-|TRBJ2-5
CASSFQPGTSAIQETQYF
TGTGCCAGCAGCTTCCAACCAGGGACTAGCGCTATTCAAGAGACCCAGTACTTC
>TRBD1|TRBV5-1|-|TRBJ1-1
CASKAGTGGNTEAFF
TGCGCCAGCAAAGCCGGGACAGGGGGGAACACTGAAGCTTTCTTT
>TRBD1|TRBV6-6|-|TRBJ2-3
CASRGTGGATDTQYF
TGTGCCAGCAGGGGGACAGGGGGGGCCACAGATACGCAGTATTTT
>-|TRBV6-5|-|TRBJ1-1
CASSTPGGFEAFF
TGTGCCAGCAGTACCCCGGGGGGGTTTGAAGCTTTCTTT
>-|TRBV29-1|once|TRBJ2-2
CSVEDARYTGELFF
TGCAGCGTTGAAGATGCTAGATACACCGGGGAGCTGTTTTTT
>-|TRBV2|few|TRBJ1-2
CASSEFLTNYGYTF
TGTGCCAGCAGTGAGTTCCTTACTAACTATGGCTACACCTTC
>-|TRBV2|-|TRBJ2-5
CASATGPVPQYF
TGTGCCAGCGCAACAGGACCGGTGCCCCAGTACTTC
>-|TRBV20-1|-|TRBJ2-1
CSASSGGTSYNEQFF
TGCAGTGCTAGTTCCGGAGGGACCTCCTACAATGAGCAGTTCTTC
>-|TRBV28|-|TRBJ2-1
CASSPTSTSVDEQFF
TGTGCCAGCAGTCCCACTAGCACATCCGTCGATGAGCAGTTCTTC
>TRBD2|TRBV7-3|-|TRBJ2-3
CASSTSGGAADTQYF
TGTGCCAGCAGCACTAGCGGGGGGGCCGCAGATACGCAGTATTTT
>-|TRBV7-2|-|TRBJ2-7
CASSFTTDTYEQYF
TGTGCCAGCAGCTTCACGACAGATACCTACGAGCAGTACTTC
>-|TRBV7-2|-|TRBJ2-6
CASSSGSLSGANVLTF
TGTGCCAGCAGCTCAGGAAGCCTCTCCGGGGCCAACGTCCTGACTTTC
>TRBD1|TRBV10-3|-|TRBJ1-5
CAIRGTEREDQPQHF
TGTGCCATCAGAGGGACAGAAAGGGAGGATCAGCCCCAGCATTTT
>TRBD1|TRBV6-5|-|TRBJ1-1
CASSYGTVEGNTEAFF
TGTGCCAGCAGTTACGGGACAGTGGAGGGGAACACTGAAGCTTTCTTT
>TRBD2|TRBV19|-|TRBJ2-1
CASSIDRPSGNYEQFF
TGTGCCAGTAGTATAGATAGGCCTAGCGGGAACTATGAGCAGTTCTTC
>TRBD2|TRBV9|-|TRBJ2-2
CASSVALAGGSGELFF
TGTGCCAGCAGCGTAGCTCTAGCGGGAGGTTCCGGGGAGCTGTTTTTT
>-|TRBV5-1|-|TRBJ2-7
CASSLAGGGYEQYF
TGCGCCAGCAGCTTGGCCGGAGGAGGCTACGAGCAGTACTTC
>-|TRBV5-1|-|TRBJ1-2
CASSLFGTIGNYGYTF
TGCGCCAGCAGCTTGTTCGGAACTATCGGAAACTATGGCTACACCTTC
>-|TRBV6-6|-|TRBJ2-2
CASSFRRGQGTGELFF
TGTGCCAGCAGTTTCCGGAGGGGGCAGGGCACCGGGGAGCTGTTTTTT
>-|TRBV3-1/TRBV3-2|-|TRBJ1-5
CASSQGRAGNQPQHF
TGTGCCAGCAGCCAAGGGAGAGCGGGCAATCAGCCCCAGCATTTT
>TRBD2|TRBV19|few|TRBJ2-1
CASSIGGREYNEQFF
TGTGCCAGTAGTATTGGCGGGAGAGAGTACAATGAGCAGTTCTTC
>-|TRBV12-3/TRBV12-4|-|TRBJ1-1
CASSFGLNTEAFF
TGTGCCAGCAGTTTCGGACTCAACACTGAAGCTTTCTTT
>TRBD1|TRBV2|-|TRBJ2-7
CASMMTGYYEQYF
TGTGCCAGCATGATGACAGGGTACTACGAGCAGTACTTC
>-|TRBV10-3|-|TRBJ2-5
CAISDLASQETQYF
TGTGCCATCAGTGACCTAGCTTCTCAAGAGACCCAGTACTTC
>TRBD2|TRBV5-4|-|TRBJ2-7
CASSTGTSGRTGEQYF
TGTGCCAGCAGCACGGGGACTAGCGGGCGGACCGGCGAGCAGTACTTC
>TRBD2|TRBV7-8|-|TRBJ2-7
CASSSGGTSGRARPNYEQYF
TGTGCCAGCAGCTCTGGAGGGACTAGCGGGAGGGCCCGGCCAAATTACGAGCAGTACTTC
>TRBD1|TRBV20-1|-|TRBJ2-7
CSASQGQGQGAYEQYF
TGCAGTGCTAGTCAGGGCCAGGGACAGGGGGCCTACGAGCAGTACTTC
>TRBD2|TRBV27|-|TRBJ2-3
CASSLFISGRSTDTQYF
TGTGCCAGCAGTTTATTTATCAGCGGGAGAAGCACAGATACGCAGTATTTT
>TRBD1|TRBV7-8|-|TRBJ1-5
CASSSRTGSNQPQHF
TGTGCCAGCAGCTCTCGGACAGGGAGCAATCAGCCCCAGCATTTT
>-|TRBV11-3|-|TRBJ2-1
CASSLGTSSYNEQFF
TGTGCCAGCAGCTTGGGGACTTCATCTTACAATGAGCAGTTCTTC
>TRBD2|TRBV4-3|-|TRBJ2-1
CASSLGLAETNEQFF
TGCGCCAGCAGCTTGGGACTAGCGGAGACCAATGAGCAGTTCTTC
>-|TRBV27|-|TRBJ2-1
CASTPPLASYNEQFF
TGTGCCAGCACCCCCCCACTAGCCTCCTACAATGAGCAGTTCTTC
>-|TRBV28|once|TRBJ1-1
CASSSGQTNTEAFF
TGTGCCAGCAGTTCAGGACAAACGAACACTGAAGCTTTCTTT
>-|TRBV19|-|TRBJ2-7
CASSSGGAPYEQYF
TGTGCCAGTAGTAGTGGCGGGGCCCCCTACGAGCAGTACTTC